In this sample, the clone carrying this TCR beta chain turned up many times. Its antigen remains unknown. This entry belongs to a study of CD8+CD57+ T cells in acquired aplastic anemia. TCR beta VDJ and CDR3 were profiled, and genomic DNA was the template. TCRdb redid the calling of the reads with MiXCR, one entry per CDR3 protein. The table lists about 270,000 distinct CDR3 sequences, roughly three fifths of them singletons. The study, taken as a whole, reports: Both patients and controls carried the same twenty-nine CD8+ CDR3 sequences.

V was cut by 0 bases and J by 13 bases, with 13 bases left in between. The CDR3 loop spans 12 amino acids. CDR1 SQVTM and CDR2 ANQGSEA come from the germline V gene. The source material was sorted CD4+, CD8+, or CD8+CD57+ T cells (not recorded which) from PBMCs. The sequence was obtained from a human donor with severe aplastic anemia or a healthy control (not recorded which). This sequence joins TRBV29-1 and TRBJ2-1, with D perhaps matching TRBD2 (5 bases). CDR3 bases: TGCAGCGTTGAAGATACCGGGGAGAGCCAGTTCTTC. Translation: CSVEDTGESQFF.